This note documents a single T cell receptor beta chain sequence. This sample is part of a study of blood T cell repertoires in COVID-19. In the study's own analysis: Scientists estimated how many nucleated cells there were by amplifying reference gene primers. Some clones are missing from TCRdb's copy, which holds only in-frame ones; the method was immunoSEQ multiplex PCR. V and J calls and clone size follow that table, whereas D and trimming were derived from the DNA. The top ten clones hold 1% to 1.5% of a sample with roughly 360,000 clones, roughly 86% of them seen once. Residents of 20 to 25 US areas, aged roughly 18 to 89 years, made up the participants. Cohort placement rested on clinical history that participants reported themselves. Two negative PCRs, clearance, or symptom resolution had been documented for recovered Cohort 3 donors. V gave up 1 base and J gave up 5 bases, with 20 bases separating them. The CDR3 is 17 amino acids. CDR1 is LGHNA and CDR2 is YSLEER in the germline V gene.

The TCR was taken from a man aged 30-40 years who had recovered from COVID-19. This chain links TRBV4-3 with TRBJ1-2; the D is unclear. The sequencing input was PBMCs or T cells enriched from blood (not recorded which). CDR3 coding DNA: TGCGCCAGCAGCCAAGGGCTCGGAGCATTCTTTGGGTATGGCTACACCTTC. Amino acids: CASSQGLGAFFGYGYTF.